This T cell receptor beta chain appears in the sequencing data of a study of radiation and T cells in renal cell carcinoma. This sample's time point: blood 4 weeks post-SBRT, at nephrectomy. Described treatment: 15 Gy SBRT to primary tumor, nephrectomy 4 weeks later. Clear cell pathology was present in this patient's renal cell carcinoma. Clones were read by immunoSEQ multiplex PCR, and TCRdb kept only the in-frame ones, dropping some. The sample shows some 150,000 clones, 75% to 90% of them seen only once. The CDR3 contains 16 residues. J gave up 2 bases and V 2 bases, and 6 bases lay outside the gene matches. The germline gives CDR1 ENHRY, CDR2 SYGVKD.

The rearrangement uses TRBV10-3 and TRBJ1-2, with 9 bases identical to TRBD1. Sequenced material: blood, taken from a patient whose treatment included radiotherapy and nephrectomy. This clonotype was sampled from a woman aged 45-60 years with renal cell carcinoma. The CDR3 region has the DNA TGTGCCATCAGTGAGGGGATGGGACAGGGAAACTATGGCTACACCTTC. Protein sequence: CAISEGMGQGNYGYTF.